A single sample is the source of the 16 T cell receptor beta chains below, sequenced in a study of blood T cell repertoires in COVID-19. Produced via immunoSEQ multiplex PCR; TCRdb's table is partial and in-frame only. The table lists a few hundred thousand clones, roughly 84% of them singletons, with roughly 3.1% in the top ten. The specimen was peripheral blood. Receptor source: a woman between 18 and 29 years old with acute or convalescent COVID-19.

The chain has TRBV3-1 (or the pseudogene TRBV3-2) and TRBJ1-4; the D is unclear. The ends were cut back, 4 bases at V and 5 bases at J, with 14 bases in the middle. The germline CDR1 and CDR2 sequences are LGHDT and YNNKEL (reference sequence). This CDR3 has 15 residues. Here the CDR3 reads CASSLRSSPNEKLFF. The CDR3 DNA reads TGTGCCAGCAGCCTTAGATCTAGTCCAAATGAAAAACTGTTTTTT.

The chain links TRBV3-1 (or the pseudogene TRBV3-2) to TRBJ2-7, with TRBD2 matching 12 bases. The CDR3 is 16 amino acids. Germline CDR1 and CDR2: LGHDT and YNNKEL (reference sequence). The trim removed 3 bases at V and 4 bases at J, leaving 7 bases unmatched. The CDR3 is CASSQTTSGRGYEQYF. CDR3 bases: TGTGCCAGCAGCCAGACGACTAGCGGGAGAGGGTACGAGCAGTACTTC.

This chain joins TRBV30 and TRBJ1-3; 9 bases match TRBD1. Germline V gives CDR1 GTSNPN, CDR2 SVGIG (reference sequence). Trimming removed 0 bases from V and 4 bases from J; junction bases left unmatched: 4. The CDR3 runs to 15 residues. Here the CDR3 DNA reads TGTGCCTGGAGTGTAACCGGGACAGGGGGAAACACCATATATTTT. This codes for CAWSVTGTGGNTIYF.

Here the CDR3 reads CASRRDSSYNEQFF. The CDR3 DNA is TGTGCCAGTAGGAGGGACTCCTCCTACAATGAGCAGTTCTTC. This sequence joins TRBV19 and TRBJ2-1; D might be TRBD2 (6 bases). Trimming removed 6 bases at V and 0 bases at J, with 9 bases between. CDR3 size: 14 residues. In germline, CDR1 is LNHDA, CDR2 SQIVND (reference sequence). Combining the CDR3 with reference TRBV19 and TRBJ2-1 gives the whole variable domain DGGITQSPKYLFRKEGQNVTLSCEQNLNHDAMYWYRQDPGQGLRLIYYSQIVNDFQKGDIAEGYSVSREKKESFPLTVTSAQKNPTAFYLCASRRDSSYNEQFFGPGTRLTVL.

The chain is built from TRBV19 and TRBJ1-4; D unresolved. CDR3 size: 15 residues. V dropped 7 bases and J dropped 2 bases, with 14 bases sitting between them. The germline gives CDR1 LNHDA, CDR2 SQIVND (reference sequence). CDR3 DNA: TGTGCCAGTAAGGGAGGTACATCGACTAATGAAAAACTGTTTTTT. This sequence encodes CASKGGTSTNEKLFF.

The chain recombines TRBV30 with TRBJ2-1; 11 bases are shared with TRBD2. CDR1 is GTSNPN, CDR2 SVGIG, per germline (reference sequence). The V segment lost 4 bases and the J segment 8 bases; nucleotides outside the gene matches: 7. There are 14 residues in the CDR3. CDR3 nucleotide sequence: TGTGCCTGGAATCTAGCGGGAGGTGGAGATGAGCAGTTCTTC. Translated: CAWNLAGGGDEQFF.

The J gene is TRBJ2-1, the V gene TRBV27; TRBD2 matches 7 bases. Germline CDR1 and CDR2: MNHEY and SMNVEV (reference sequence). V lost 10 bases to trimming and J lost 5 bases; unmatched junction nucleotides: 11. The CDR3 spans 14 residues. The CDR3 DNA follows: TGTGCCACCCCGGTGGGACTACATGACAATGAGCAGTTCTTC. It specifies CATPVGLHDNEQFF.

CDR3 bases: TGTGCCACCAGTGATTCCGACAGGGGCAAAGAAATAAACTATGGCTACACCTTC. Amino acids: CATSDSDRGKEINYGYTF. This chain links TRBV24-1 with TRBJ1-2, with TRBD1 matching 8 bases. With 2 bases clipped from V and 2 bases from J, the junction kept 12 bases outside the gene matches. CDR1 KGHDR and CDR2 SFDVKD come from the germline V gene. The length of the CDR3 is 18 residues.

The chain carries TRBV7-2 and TRBJ2-7, with unresolved D. V lost 1 base and J lost 3, with 10 bases in between. The CDR3 covers 14 residues. Germline-derived CDR1 and CDR2 are SGHTA and FQGNSA. The CDR3 protein is CASSLDVGNYEQYF. The CDR3 nucleotides read TGTGCCAGCAGCTTAGACGTCGGTAACTACGAGCAGTACTTC.

The CDR3 DNA reads as TGTGCCAGCAGTTTGCGTAGGGGGACATGGGGCGGGGAGCTGTTTTTT. The encoded protein is CASSLRRGTWGGELFF. The V call is TRBV28, the J call TRBJ2-2; perhaps TRBD1 as D (6 bases). The CDR3 is 16 residues long. V lost 3 bases and J lost 7, with 18 bases in between. Germline CDR1 and CDR2: MDHEN and SYDVKM.

The rearrangement joins TRBV2 to TRBJ2-3; TRBD1 matches at 9 bases. In germline, CDR1 is SNHLY, CDR2 FYNNEI. The CDR3 is 15 amino acids. The ends lost 6 bases at V and 4 bases at J; junction bases unmatched: 8. The CDR3 nucleotides are TGTGCCAGCAGCGGGAACAGGGGGCGCGCAGATACGCAGTATTTT. This codes for CASSGNRGRADTQYF.

The CDR3 DNA reads TGTGCCAGCAGTTATTTAGGGACAGGATCCTACGAGCAGTACTTC. It encodes CASSYLGTGSYEQYF. The chain uses TRBV6-5 and TRBJ2-7; 8 bases agree with TRBD1. This CDR3 is 15 amino acids long. The germline V gene has CDR1 MNHEY and CDR2 SVGAGI. V trimming: 3 bases; J trimming: 1 base; junction bases outside the gene matches: 5.

V and J are TRBV7-3 and TRBJ2-1, with TRBD1 matching over 9 bases. The germline V gene has CDR1 SGHTA and CDR2 FQGTGA. V was pared by 5 bases and J by 7 bases, with 21 bases of the junction left unmatched. CDR3 size: 19 residues. CDR3 protein: CASSKQGASAGGIFNEQFF. The DNA for the CDR3 is TGTGCCAGCAGCAAACAGGGGGCCTCTGCGGGTGGGATATTTAATGAGCAGTTCTTC.

This clone appeared a few times. The chain recombines TRBV6-1 with TRBJ2-3, with 11 positions matching TRBD1. Trimming took 4 bases from V and 2 from J; bases not matched to a gene: 5. CDR1 and CDR2 (germline): MNHNS, SASEGT. The CDR3 consists of 16 residues. The CDR3 region is CASSGGTGGYTDTQYF. The DNA for the CDR3 is TGTGCCAGCAGTGGAGGGACAGGGGGGTACACAGATACGCAGTATTTT.

This clone was counted a single time. The chain uses TRBV27 and TRBJ2-3; D is ambiguous. Germline CDR1 is MNHEY and CDR2 is SMNVEV (reference sequence). V lost 0 bases and J lost 0, with 10 bases in between. The CDR3 covers 16 residues. As DNA, the CDR3 is TGTGCCAGCAGTTTATCTAACCAAGCTAGCACAGATACGCAGTATTTT. It codes for CASSLSNQASTDTQYF.

Comments on this clone: The same CDR3 can be traced to other DNA sequences in this sample. The rearrangement joins TRBV30 to TRBJ1-3; D is ambiguous. The CDR3 totals 15 residues. V gave up 0 bases and J gave up 0 bases, with 9 bases separating them. Per germline, CDR1 GTSNPN and CDR2 SVGIG (reference sequence). The CDR3 here is CAWSVQSGSGNTIYF. In DNA form, the CDR3 reads TGTGCCTGGAGTGTACAAAGCGGCTCTGGAAACACCATATATTTT.